Listed below are T cell receptor beta chains from one sample, sequenced in a study of graft-versus-host responses after intestinal transplantation. The table came from immunoSEQ multiplex PCR; TCRdb's copy has only in-frame clones and leaves some out. The table has around 77,000 clones, roughly 94% seen once. The antigens for these receptors are not known. The starting material was unstimulated CD8+ T cells sorted from spleen or lymph node cells, obtained before intestinal transplant. Every receptor here comes from a human donor who received an intestinal transplant. Both conserved end residues are part of each CDR3. D genes are given only for firm matches. A row's size may be missing; if present it is once, few, many or a size class.

d_gene: TRBD2; v_gene: TRBV12-5; len: 18; abundance: once; j_gene: TRBJ2-1; CDR3aa: CASGRPGLAALGGNEQFF; CDR3nt: TGTGCTAGTGGTCGCCCGGGACTAGCGGCACTCGGAGGGAATGAGCAGTTCTTC
d_gene: TRBD2; v_gene: TRBV7-9; len: 17; abundance: NA; j_gene: TRBJ2-3; CDR3aa: CASIPTSGSQGTDTQYF; CDR3nt: TGTGCCAGCATTCCGACTAGCGGGAGTCAGGGCACAGATACGCAGTATTTT
d_gene: NA; v_gene: TRBV5-4; len: 13; abundance: NA; j_gene: TRBJ2-1; CDR3aa: CASRPGVDNEQFF; CDR3nt: TGTGCCAGCAGACCAGGGGTTGACAATGAGCAGTTCTTC
d_gene: TRBD2; v_gene: TRBV28; len: 16; abundance: NA; j_gene: TRBJ2-7; CDR3aa: CASSLVLAGGSYEQYF; CDR3nt: TGTGCCAGCAGTTTAGTGCTAGCGGGGGGCTCCTACGAGCAGTACTTC
d_gene: NA; v_gene: TRBV19; len: 16; abundance: NA; j_gene: TRBJ2-1; CDR3aa: CASSIWGVGATNEQFF; CDR3nt: TGTGCCAGTAGTATATGGGGTGTGGGTGCGACTAATGAGCAGTTCTTC
d_gene: NA; v_gene: TRBV7-9; len: 18; abundance: NA; j_gene: TRBJ1-2; CDR3aa: CASSLASPDYFPDYGYTF; CDR3nt: TGTGCCAGCAGCTTAGCCTCGCCGGACTACTTTCCCGACTATGGCTACACCTTC
d_gene: NA; v_gene: TRBV5-1; len: 14; abundance: NA; j_gene: TRBJ1-1; CDR3aa: CASSKRRANTEAFF; CDR3nt: TGCGCCAGCAGCAAGCGAAGGGCGAACACTGAAGCTTTCTTT
d_gene: NA; v_gene: TRBV18; len: 15; abundance: NA; j_gene: TRBJ2-7; CDR3aa: CASSPGRWTTYEQYF; CDR3nt: TGTGCCAGCTCACCGGGCCGGTGGACCACCTACGAGCAGTACTTC
d_gene: TRBD1; v_gene: TRBV5-1; len: 14; abundance: NA; j_gene: TRBJ2-7; CDR3aa: CASSLGQGDYEQYF; CDR3nt: TGCGCCAGCAGCTTGGGACAGGGGGACTACGAGCAGTACTTC
d_gene: TRBD2; v_gene: TRBV11-2; len: 15; abundance: NA; j_gene: TRBJ2-7; CDR3aa: CASRRLTGGSYEQYF; CDR3nt: TGTGCCAGCAGGCGTCTCACGGGGGGCTCCTACGAGCAGTACTTC
d_gene: NA; v_gene: TRBV27; len: 16; abundance: NA; j_gene: TRBJ2-3; CDR3aa: CASSLFGGSMTDTQYF; CDR3nt: TGTGCCAGCAGTTTATTTGGGGGCTCGATGACAGATACGCAGTATTTT
d_gene: NA; v_gene: TRBV7-9; len: 15; abundance: NA; j_gene: TRBJ2-3; CDR3aa: CASSLRWVLADTQYF; CDR3nt: TGTGCCAGCAGCTTAAGATGGGTGTTGGCAGATACGCAGTATTTT
d_gene: TRBD2; v_gene: TRBV27; len: 17; abundance: NA; j_gene: TRBJ2-1; CDR3aa: CASLGLAGGPSYNEQFF; CDR3nt: TGTGCCAGCTTGGGACTAGCGGGAGGGCCGTCCTACAATGAGCAGTTCTTC
d_gene: TRBD1; v_gene: TRBV9; len: 15; abundance: NA; j_gene: TRBJ1-4; CDR3aa: CASSDGDRINEKLFF; CDR3nt: TGTGCCAGCAGCGATGGGGACAGGATTAATGAAAAACTGTTTTTT
d_gene: TRBD1; v_gene: TRBV27; len: 15; abundance: NA; j_gene: TRBJ1-1; CDR3aa: CASSHDQGANTEAFF; CDR3nt: TGTGCCAGCAGTCACGACCAGGGGGCCAACACTGAAGCTTTCTTT
d_gene: TRBD2; v_gene: TRBV7-9; len: 15; abundance: NA; j_gene: TRBJ2-1; CDR3aa: CASTLLADSYNEQFF; CDR3nt: TGTGCCAGCACCCTACTAGCGGACTCCTACAATGAGCAGTTCTTC
d_gene: TRBD1; v_gene: TRBV7-9; len: 14; abundance: NA; j_gene: TRBJ1-2; CDR3aa: CASSLGQGDGGYTF; CDR3nt: TGTGCCAGCAGCTTAGGACAGGGGGACGGTGGCTACACCTTC
d_gene: NA; v_gene: TRBV10-3; len: 14; abundance: NA; j_gene: TRBJ2-2; CDR3aa: CATLNQENTGELFF; CDR3nt: TGTGCCACCTTAAACCAGGAGAACACCGGGGAGCTGTTTTTT
d_gene: NA; v_gene: TRBV4-1; len: 17; abundance: NA; j_gene: TRBJ2-5; CDR3aa: CASSQEEGDRFQETQYF; CDR3nt: TGCGCCAGCAGCCAAGAGGAGGGCGACAGGTTCCAAGAGACCCAGTACTTC
d_gene: NA; v_gene: TRBV5-4; len: 15; abundance: NA; j_gene: TRBJ2-1; CDR3aa: CASSVTRVHNNEQFF; CDR3nt: TGTGCCAGCAGCGTGACTAGGGTCCACAACAATGAGCAGTTCTTC
d_gene: NA; v_gene: TRBV7-9; len: 15; abundance: NA; j_gene: TRBJ2-1; CDR3aa: CASSLGEDLYNEQFF; CDR3nt: TGTGCCAGCAGCTTAGGGGAGGACCTTTACAATGAGCAGTTCTTC
d_gene: NA; v_gene: TRBV6-6; len: 14; abundance: NA; j_gene: TRBJ1-2; CDR3aa: CASSYEGAYDGYTF; CDR3nt: TGTGCCAGCAGTTACGAAGGGGCGTACGATGGCTACACCTTC
d_gene: NA; v_gene: TRBV27; len: 13; abundance: NA; j_gene: TRBJ1-1; CDR3aa: CASSSKTNTEAFF; CDR3nt: TGTGCCAGCAGTTCGAAGACGAACACTGAAGCTTTCTTT
d_gene: NA; v_gene: TRBV6-1; len: 15; abundance: NA; j_gene: TRBJ1-1; CDR3aa: CASILSRDMNTEAFF; CDR3nt: TGTGCCAGCATCCTATCCCGGGATATGAACACTGAAGCTTTCTTT
d_gene: TRBD1; v_gene: TRBV5-1; len: 15; abundance: NA; j_gene: TRBJ1-1; CDR3aa: CASSLMGQGHTEAFF; CDR3nt: TGCGCCAGCAGCTTGATGGGACAGGGGCACACTGAAGCTTTCTTT
d_gene: NA; v_gene: TRBV4-2; len: 17; abundance: NA; j_gene: TRBJ2-7; CDR3aa: CASSQDRRGLSSYEQYF; CDR3nt: TGTGCCAGCAGCCAAGACAGGCGGGGGCTTTCTTCCTACGAGCAGTACTTC